The subject of this entry is one T cell receptor (beta chain). Its antigen remains unidentified. V lost 8 bases and J lost 3; bases outside the gene matches: 3. Germline lookup yields CDR1 ENHRY and CDR2 SYGVKD. The CDR3 has 13 residues. The source of the sample is a study of cytomegalovirus exposure and HLA in healthy donors. PCR amplification relied on 60 Vbeta primers (plus 13 Jbeta primers). TCRdb keeps only in-frame clones here, not all; method: immunoSEQ multiplex PCR. The sample totals more than 140,000 clones; its top ten clones hold about 2.2%. Findings and limits, study-wide: CMV serostatus alone was available as immune exposure information. Per published reports, the classifier diagnosed cytomegalovirus status with high specificity and sensitivity.

The clonotype originates from a woman aged 18-29 years in good health and CMV-seronegative. Sequences were obtained from PBMCs. This rearrangement joins TRBV10-3 to TRBJ2-1; TRBD1 matches 8 bases. The CDR3 sequence is CAIGGQVYNEQFF. In DNA, the CDR3 is TGTGCCATCGGGGGACAGGTCTACAATGAGCAGTTCTTC.